This T cell receptor (beta chain) appears in the sequencing data of a study of T-cell memory formation after mild COVID-19 (dated by TCRdb to the early 2020s). Regarding the complete study: TCR sequence clusters from the two donors were found to be largely donor specific. T-cell clones expanding and contracting after mild COVID-19 in a couple of donors were tracked by longitudinal TCRalpha and TCRbeta repertoire sequencing. The cohort was made up of two young adult volunteers, one female and one male, who were previously healthy. Beyond this particular receptor, the publication reports: SARS-CoV-2 specificity was not confirmed for the second-wave clones peaking on day 37. The study included only a couple of mild cases, and larger cohorts that include severe cases with pre-infection samples were judged to be necessary. Some responding clones were detected in pre-infection memory, suggesting pre-existing cross-reactive memory T cells joined the SARS-CoV-2 response. Contracting CD4+ clones were found mainly in CM and EM memory subsets, while CD8+ clones were enriched in EMRA. Clones that contracted from day 15 to 85 showed balanced CD4/CD8 phenotypes, whereas a second wave of clones that expanded from day 15 to 37 leaned towards CD4+.

CDR1 and CDR2, per the germline V gene, are MNHEY and SVGAGI. The CDR3 runs 15 residues from the cysteine to the phenylalanine. Only the CDR3 portion is preserved as DNA: 45 bases, with reading frame beginning at the first base. V is trimmed back by 6 bases and J by 9 bases, and the junction contains 12 bases that no gene match accounts for. Instrument used: Illumina NovaSeq 6000. cDNA libraries for TCRalpha and TCRbeta were prepared by 5'RACE using constant-segment primers, with sample barcodes and unique molecular identifiers added. Trizol reagent was used to extract RNA from every sample. The libraries were amplified in two PCR steps, and the second step added a second sample barcode and Illumina TruSeq adapters. The libraries were sequenced on an Illumina NovaSeq using 2 x 150 bp paired-end reads. From the authors' description of their analysis: With migec v1.2.7, reads were demultiplexed and then collapsed into UMI-guided consensus sequences. With mixcr v2.1.11, UMI consensuses were aligned to TRA and TRB V and J templates and assembled into clonotypes. A clonotype was counted as expanded or contracted only when both edgeR and NoisET called the clonotype significant, with the noise models trained on biological replicates. For edgeR calls, a false discovery rate-adjusted p below 0.01 and a log2 fold-change threshold of 1 were applied. As an exploratory analysis of dynamics, max-normalized trajectories of the 1000 most abundant clonotypes were examined by PCA with hierarchical clustering. Separately sequenced CD4+ and CD8+ repertoires were used to assign a CD4 or CD8 phenotype to each responding clone. TCRdb trimmed the raw reads at Q25, called clones with MiXCR and kept productive beta chains. A single entry per CDR3 protein holds the most common genes and DNA from its merged rows. These V and J calls originate from TCRdb's pipeline instead of the authors' own analysis. This sample comprises approximately 300,000 distinct CDR3 sequences, about a sixth of them detected only once. Roughly a fifth of the sample belongs to the ten largest clones.

PBMCs were isolated by Ficoll-Paque density gradient centrifugation. With respect to this clonotype: Its antigen remains undetermined. Base qualities are missing; no much larger clone stands one base away.

The sequenced sample consisted of PBMCs or a T cell subset sorted from them (not recorded which). The receptor comes from a man aged 18 to 30 who had mild COVID-19 (a few samples of this study predate the infection). The sample titles of this study are shuffled in the database, so cell type and time point are left out; the donor was told from shared clones. The sequence joins TRBV6-5 to TRBJ2-1; 9 of the junction bases match TRBD2. CDR3 protein: CASSRAGGQFFEQFF. The DNA sequence is TGTGCCAGCAGCCGCGCGGGGGGGCAGTTTTTTGAGCAGTTCTTC.